This is a list of T cell receptor beta chains from one sample in a study of T cell repertoires in cytomegalovirus infection. Each CDR3 protein gets one entry after TCRdb re-called the reads with MiXCR. The table includes 300,000 or so distinct CDR3 sequences, about 25% detected once. Sequenced material: PBMCs. The origin of the receptors is a human donor in good health (CMV status not recorded). Some clones in this sample may be carry-over from other donors' samples. Each CDR3 is given with its conserved first and last residue. The D gene is left open where the match is weak. Only some rows state a clone size, as once, few, many or a class for expanded clones.

TRBD1,TRBV7-2,TRBJ2-1,many,TGTGCCAGCAGCTTAGACAGGGGTTGGGGTGAGCAGTTCTTC,CASSLDRGWGEQFF
-,TRBV19,TRBJ1-5,few,TGTGCCAGTAGTATTACCCGAAACCTAAATCAGCCCCAGCATTTT,CASSITRNLNQPQHF
TRBD2,TRBV7-8,TRBJ2-4,few,TGTGCCAGCAGTCTAGGGCGGGAGAACATTCAGTACTTC,CASSLGRENIQYF
TRBD2,TRBV7-2,TRBJ2-7,many,TGTGCCAGCAGCTGGACTAGCGGGAGTTCGTACTTC,CASSWTSGSSYF
-,TRBV7-2,TRBJ2-5,many,TGTGCCAGCAGCTTCCTACTCCAAGAGACCCAGTACTTC,CASSFLLQETQYF
TRBD2,TRBV5-5,TRBJ2-7,-,TGTGCCAGCAGCTTCGTCGGGACTAGCGTCTACGAGCAGTACTTC,CASSFVGTSVYEQYF
-,TRBV6-2/TRBV6-3,TRBJ2-4,few,TGTGCCAGCACCCTGGACTCGGCCAAAAACATTCAGTACTTC,CASTLDSAKNIQYF
-,TRBV9,TRBJ2-5,-,TGTGCCAGCAGCGTAAGCGGCTCGGGCGCAGAAGAGACCCAGTACTTC,CASSVSGSGAEETQYF
-,TRBV5-5,TRBJ2-7,-,TGTGCCAGCAGCTTGGCACCTCCCGTGAGCTACGAGCAGTACTTC,CASSLAPPVSYEQYF
-,TRBV12-3/TRBV12-4,TRBJ2-2,few,TGTGCCAGCAGCTCCCTCGGGTCCGGGGAGCTGTTTTTT,CASSSLGSGELFF
TRBD2,TRBV7-2,TRBJ2-1,few,TGTGCCAGCAGCTTTTATTCTAGCGGTTACAATGAGCAGTTCTTC,CASSFYSSGYNEQFF
TRBD1,TRBV6-1,TRBJ2-7,-,TGTGCCAGCAGTAGGAACAGGGGGCTGAACTACGAGCAGTACTTC,CASSRNRGLNYEQYF
-,TRBV28,TRBJ2-7,few,TGTGCCAGCAGCTCGGGGGGCCCCGGCTCCTACGAGCAGTACTTC,CASSSGGPGSYEQYF
-,TRBV19,TRBJ1-2,-,TGTGCCAGTAGTATATTGGGCCGGGGAACGGCGGCAGGTACGAGCTACACCTTC,CASSILGRGTAAGTSYTF
-,TRBV7-2,TRBJ1-3,few,TGTGCCAGCAGCTTCAGCATCTCTGGAAACACCATATATTTT,CASSFSISGNTIYF
-,TRBV9,TRBJ2-1,-,TGTGCCAGCAGCGTTGATCTCTCCAATGAGCAGTTCTTC,CASSVDLSNEQFF
TRBD1,TRBV7-2,TRBJ1-6,-,TGTGCCAGCAGTAGGACGGGGGACAGGGCTAGCTATAATTCACCCCTCCACTTT,CASSRTGDRASYNSPLHF
-,TRBV6-6,TRBJ2-7,-,TGTGCCAGCAGTTACGATGCGGGGGAGCAGTACTTC,CASSYDAGEQYF
-,TRBV12-3/TRBV12-4,TRBJ2-1,-,TGTGCCAGCAGCCACCGGGACTCGGAGGACTATGAGCAGTTCTTC,CASSHRDSEDYEQFF
-,TRBV28,TRBJ2-1,few,TGTGCCAGCAAAACCCAGAGGGGGAGCTCCTACAATGAGCAGTTCTTC,CASKTQRGSSYNEQFF
TRBD2,TRBV29-1,TRBJ2-1,-,TGCAGCGTTGAAGATCTAGGGGGAGCGGGGGCCAACTACAATGAGCAGTTCTTC,CSVEDLGGAGANYNEQFF
TRBD2,TRBV7-8,TRBJ2-7,many,TGTGCCAGCAGCTTGAAGCGGGGCCCCTACGAGCAGTACTTC,CASSLKRGPYEQYF
-,TRBV28,TRBJ2-1,-,TGTGCCAGCAGTTTATATCAGTTAAGCTCCTACAATGAGCAGTTCTTC,CASSLYQLSSYNEQFF
TRBD1,TRBV5-1,TRBJ2-7,-,TGCGCCAGCAGCTCCGGGACAGGGGGCATCCGCACCAACTACGAGCAGTACTTC,CASSSGTGGIRTNYEQYF
-,TRBV19,TRBJ2-1,many,TGTGCCAGTAGTATGAGGGCAGAAAGCAATGAGCAGTTCTTC,CASSMRAESNEQFF
-,TRBV7-9,TRBJ2-1,many,TGTGCCAGCAGCCCCGGTGGGTTTGGCAATGAGCAGTTCTTC,CASSPGGFGNEQFF
TRBD1,TRBV7-2,TRBJ2-5,many,TGTGCCAGCAGCTTACAGTCAGGGACAGGGGGTGAGACCCAGTACTTC,CASSLQSGTGGETQYF
-,TRBV20-1,TRBJ2-5,few,TGCAGTGCTAGGGACATGTACCAAGAGACCCAGTACTTC,CSARDMYQETQYF
TRBD1,TRBV27,TRBJ2-3,-,TGTGCCAGCAGTTCGGGACAGAGGGCCACAGATACGCAGTATTTT,CASSSGQRATDTQYF
TRBD1,TRBV28,TRBJ1-2,many,TGTGCCAGCAGTTTACCGGGACAGGGGGGGCTTAACTATGGCTACACCTTC,CASSLPGQGGLNYGYTF
TRBD2,TRBV7-2,TRBJ2-7,many,TGTGCCAGCCGGAGGGAGGGCCTTGAGCAGTACTTC,CASRREGLEQYF
-,TRBV12-3/TRBV12-4,TRBJ1-5,-,TGTGCCAGCAGTTTAGTGACTGGGTCGGAAGTAGTTTTTAATCAGCCCCAGCATTTT,CASSLVTGSEVVFNQPQHF
TRBD2,TRBV7-2,TRBJ2-3,many,TGTGCCAGCAGCTTATTCCCTAGCGGGAGAGGGGATACGCAGTATTTT,CASSLFPSGRGDTQYF
TRBD1,TRBV7-2,TRBJ1-5,many,TGTGCCAGCAGCGCGGAAGGGGGCCAGCCCCAGCATTTT,CASSAEGGQPQHF
-,TRBV27,TRBJ1-1,few,TGTGCCAGCAACCGGGGGGGGGAAGCTTTCTTT,CASNRGGEAFF
-,TRBV7-2,TRBJ1-5,many,TGTGCCAGCAGCATAGACGGATACAATCAGCCCCAGCATTTT,CASSIDGYNQPQHF
-,TRBV29-1,TRBJ2-1,few,TGCAGCGCTAACAGGGTATCGGGCAATGAGCAGTTCTTC,CSANRVSGNEQFF
-,TRBV7-2,TRBJ2-3,-,TGTGCCAGCAGAGAATGGGATACGCAGTATTTT,CASREWDTQYF
-,TRBV7-2,TRBJ1-2,many,TGTGCCAGCAGCTCCAACGTAGGGAATTATGGCTACACCTTC,CASSSNVGNYGYTF
TRBD2,TRBV28,TRBJ2-1,few,TGTGCCAGCACCGTGGGAGGGGCCTACAATGAGCAGTTCTTC,CASTVGGAYNEQFF
TRBD1,TRBV7-9,TRBJ2-7,few,TGTGCCAGCAGGGGATCACAGGGGGCATACGAGCAGTACTTC,CASRGSQGAYEQYF
-,TRBV19,TRBJ1-5,many,TGTGCCAGTACTACGGGGGGCGCGAACAATCAGCCCCAGCATTTT,CASTTGGANNQPQHF
-,TRBV7-2,TRBJ1-2,few,TGTGCCAGCAGCTTCGGGACTCCCTATGGCTACACCTTC,CASSFGTPYGYTF
TRBD1,TRBV7-2,TRBJ1-1,many,TGTGCCAGCAGCCCATCCTCAGGGGGGCTAATTGAAGCTTTCTTT,CASSPSSGGLIEAFF
TRBD1,TRBV19,TRBJ2-1,-,TGTGCCAGTAGTATACGCTCCGGGACAGGGGGCGCCTGGGGAGGCAATGAGCAGTTCTTC,CASSIRSGTGGAWGGNEQFF
-,TRBV2,TRBJ1-4,few,TGTGCCAGCAGACAGAACTATAATGAAAAACTGTTTTTT,CASRQNYNEKLFF
TRBD2,TRBV7-2,TRBJ2-7,-,TGTGCCAGCAGCTTAGCGGTAGCGGGAGGGCCCGACTTC,CASSLAVAGGPDF
TRBD1,TRBV7-3,TRBJ2-2,many,TGTGCCAGCAGCTTAAGCGGGACGACAGGGGCAGCGACCGGGGAGCTGTTTTTT,CASSLSGTTGAATGELFF
-,TRBV6-1,TRBJ2-5,-,TGTGCCAGCAGTCCGACATTAGCGCAGCAAGAGACCCAGTACTTC,CASSPTLAQQETQYF
-,TRBV15,TRBJ2-1,few,TGTGCCACCAGCAGGCCCATATACAATGAGCAGTTCTTC,CATSRPIYNEQFF
-,TRBV24-1,TRBJ2-3,-,TGTGCCACCAGTGCCCCGGGACTGGTCACAGATACGCAGTATTTT,CATSAPGLVTDTQYF